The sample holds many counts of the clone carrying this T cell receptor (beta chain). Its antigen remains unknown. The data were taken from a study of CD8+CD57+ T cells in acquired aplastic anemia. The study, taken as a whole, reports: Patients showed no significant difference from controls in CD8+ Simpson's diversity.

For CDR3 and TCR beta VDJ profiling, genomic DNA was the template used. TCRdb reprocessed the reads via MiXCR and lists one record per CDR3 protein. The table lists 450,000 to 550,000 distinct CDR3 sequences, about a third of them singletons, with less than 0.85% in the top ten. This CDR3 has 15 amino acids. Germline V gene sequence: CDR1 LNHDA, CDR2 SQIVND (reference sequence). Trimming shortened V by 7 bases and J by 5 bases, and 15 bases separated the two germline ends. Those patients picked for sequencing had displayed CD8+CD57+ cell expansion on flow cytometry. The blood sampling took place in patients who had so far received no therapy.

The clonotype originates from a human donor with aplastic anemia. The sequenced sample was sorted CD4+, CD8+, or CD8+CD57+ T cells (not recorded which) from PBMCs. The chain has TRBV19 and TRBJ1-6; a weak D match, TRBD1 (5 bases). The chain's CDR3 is CASNPPGADNSPLHF. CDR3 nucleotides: TGTGCCAGTAACCCCCCCGGGGCCGATAATTCACCCCTCCACTTT.